A selection of T cell receptor beta chains follows, all from one sample in a study of blood T cell repertoires in COVID-19. Profiled with immunoSEQ multiplex PCR; TCRdb holds only in-frame clones, not every one. The data show roughly 140,000 clones, roughly 80% seen once. The sequencing sample was made of peripheral blood. Every receptor here comes from a woman older than 75 with acute or convalescent COVID-19. Each CDR3 is given with its conserved first and last residue. Each record gives: D gene, V gene, clone size, J gene, CDR3 protein, CDR3 DNA. A D gene is named only where the DNA matches it firmly. Clone size is not always given. Where it is, it says once, few, many or a class for expanded clones.

d_gene: .; v_gene: TRBV12-5; abundance: .; j_gene: TRBJ2-2; CDR3aa: CASGLGSNSGELFF; CDR3nt: TGTGCTAGTGGTTTGGGATCAAACTCCGGGGAGCTGTTTTTT
d_gene: TRBD2; v_gene: TRBV2; abundance: .; j_gene: TRBJ2-7; CDR3aa: CASSEASGLTWGYYEQYF; CDR3nt: TGTGCCAGCAGTGAAGCTAGCGGGCTGACCTGGGGCTACTACGAGCAGTACTTC
d_gene: .; v_gene: TRBV11-2; abundance: .; j_gene: TRBJ2-3; CDR3aa: CASTDMLGGPPDTQYF; CDR3nt: TGTGCCAGCACTGACATGCTCGGGGGGCCCCCAGATACGCAGTATTTT
d_gene: .; v_gene: TRBV29-1; abundance: .; j_gene: TRBJ1-1; CDR3aa: CSVEPRGSDTEAFF; CDR3nt: TGCAGCGTTGAGCCCAGGGGATCGGACACTGAAGCTTTCTTT
d_gene: TRBD1; v_gene: TRBV4-1; abundance: once; j_gene: TRBJ1-3; CDR3aa: CASSQRQGAKGNTIYF; CDR3nt: TGCGCCAGCAGCCAACGACAGGGGGCGAAAGGAAACACCATATATTTT
d_gene: TRBD2; v_gene: TRBV9; abundance: few; j_gene: TRBJ2-1; CDR3aa: CASSVVAGGYNEQFF; CDR3nt: TGTGCCAGCAGCGTAGTAGCGGGGGGATACAATGAGCAGTTCTTC
d_gene: TRBD1; v_gene: TRBV7-6; abundance: .; j_gene: TRBJ2-1; CDR3aa: CASSLLPTGRQGNEQFF; CDR3nt: TGTGCCAGCAGCTTACTTCCGACAGGTCGACAGGGCAATGAGCAGTTCTTC
d_gene: .; v_gene: TRBV7-2; abundance: .; j_gene: TRBJ1-5; CDR3aa: CASSLAAGNQPQHF; CDR3nt: TGTGCCAGCAGCTTAGCGGCGGGGAATCAGCCCCAGCATTTT
d_gene: TRBD2; v_gene: TRBV11-2; abundance: .; j_gene: TRBJ2-7; CDR3aa: CASTPRGLAGEEQYF; CDR3nt: TGTGCCAGTACACCAAGGGGACTAGCGGGTGAGGAGCAGTACTTC
d_gene: TRBD2; v_gene: TRBV7-2; abundance: .; j_gene: TRBJ2-7; CDR3aa: CASSLGAGEYF; CDR3nt: TGTGCCAGCAGCTTAGGGGCGGGAGAGTACTTC
d_gene: .; v_gene: TRBV28; abundance: .; j_gene: TRBJ2-1; CDR3aa: CASSFEPSSYNEQFF; CDR3nt: TGTGCCAGCAGTTTCGAGCCGAGCTCCTACAATGAGCAGTTCTTC
d_gene: .; v_gene: TRBV7-9; abundance: .; j_gene: TRBJ2-5; CDR3aa: CASSLAPLLYQETQYF; CDR3nt: TGTGCCAGCAGCTTAGCCCCATTACTGTACCAAGAGACCCAGTACTTC
d_gene: TRBD1; v_gene: TRBV5-1; abundance: .; j_gene: TRBJ1-6; CDR3aa: CASSLTTGQTYSPLHF; CDR3nt: TGCGCCAGCAGCTTAACCACGGGACAGACTTATTCACCCCTCCACTTT
d_gene: .; v_gene: TRBV5-6; abundance: .; j_gene: TRBJ2-5; CDR3aa: CASSFVSGKETQYF; CDR3nt: TGTGCCAGCAGCTTTGTTTCCGGTAAAGAGACCCAGTACTTC
d_gene: TRBD1; v_gene: TRBV28; abundance: .; j_gene: TRBJ1-2; CDR3aa: CASSFQGAGYGYTF; CDR3nt: TGTGCCAGCAGTTTCCAGGGGGCGGGCTATGGCTACACCTTC
d_gene: TRBD1; v_gene: TRBV27; abundance: .; j_gene: TRBJ2-6; CDR3aa: CASKTGGAGANVLTF; CDR3nt: TGTGCCAGTAAGACAGGGGGCGCTGGGGCCAACGTCCTGACTTTC
d_gene: .; v_gene: TRBV7-9; abundance: .; j_gene: TRBJ2-7; CDR3aa: CASSLLGGRSSYEQYF; CDR3nt: TGTGCCAGCAGCTTGCTAGGGGGACGCTCTTCCTACGAGCAGTACTTC
d_gene: TRBD1; v_gene: TRBV2; abundance: few; j_gene: TRBJ1-4; CDR3aa: CASSDRQGPEKLFF; CDR3nt: TGTGCCAGCAGTGACAGACAGGGACCTGAAAAACTGTTTTTT
d_gene: TRBD2; v_gene: TRBV3-1/TRBV3-2; abundance: few; j_gene: TRBJ2-7; CDR3aa: CASSSRLAGTYEQYF; CDR3nt: TGTGCCAGCAGCTCCCGACTAGCGGGAACCTACGAGCAGTACTTC
d_gene: .; v_gene: TRBV5-4; abundance: once; j_gene: TRBJ2-1; CDR3aa: CASSVTGKSYNEQFF; CDR3nt: TGTGCCAGCAGCGTGACGGGGAAATCCTACAATGAGCAGTTCTTC
d_gene: TRBD2; v_gene: TRBV18; abundance: .; j_gene: TRBJ2-7; CDR3aa: CASSRLARSYEQYF; CDR3nt: TGTGCCAGCTCACGACTAGCGCGGTCCTACGAGCAGTACTTC
d_gene: .; v_gene: TRBV18; abundance: .; j_gene: TRBJ2-7; CDR3aa: CASSPPLTGPHEQYF; CDR3nt: TGTGCCAGCTCACCTCCCCTTACAGGGCCCCACGAGCAGTACTTC
d_gene: .; v_gene: TRBV4-1; abundance: .; j_gene: TRBJ1-1; CDR3aa: CASSQFLGSGNERGSFF; CDR3nt: TGCGCCAGCAGCCAATTTTTGGGTTCGGGGAACGAAAGGGGGTCTTTCTTT
d_gene: .; v_gene: TRBV6-5; abundance: .; j_gene: TRBJ2-7; CDR3aa: CASSSGWNEQYF; CDR3nt: TGTGCCAGCAGTTCAGGGTGGAACGAGCAGTACTTC
d_gene: .; v_gene: TRBV30; abundance: once; j_gene: TRBJ2-7; CDR3aa: CAWSVTSYYEQYF; CDR3nt: TGTGCCTGGAGTGTTACTAGCTACTACGAGCAGTACTTC
d_gene: TRBD1; v_gene: TRBV19; abundance: .; j_gene: TRBJ2-3; CDR3aa: CASSRPTGRVTDTQYF; CDR3nt: TGTGCCAGTAGTAGACCGACAGGGAGAGTCACAGATACGCAGTATTTT
d_gene: .; v_gene: TRBV21-1; abundance: .; j_gene: TRBJ1-4; CDR3aa: CASSKQGQAYNEKLFF; CDR3nt: TGTGCCAGCAGCAAACAGGGACAGGCCTATAATGAAAAACTGTTTTTT
d_gene: .; v_gene: TRBV28; abundance: .; j_gene: TRBJ1-2; CDR3aa: CASSYATVYTF; CDR3nt: TGTGCCAGCAGTTACGCGACAGTATACACCTTC
d_gene: .; v_gene: TRBV6-6; abundance: .; j_gene: TRBJ1-2; CDR3aa: CAASDSPANYGYTF; CDR3nt: TGTGCCGCGAGCGACAGCCCTGCCAACTATGGCTACACCTTC
d_gene: .; v_gene: TRBV30; abundance: .; j_gene: TRBJ2-1; CDR3aa: CAWSVSVWEQFF; CDR3nt: TGTGCCTGGAGTGTTTCGGTTTGGGAGCAGTTCTTC
d_gene: TRBD2; v_gene: TRBV5-6; abundance: .; j_gene: TRBJ2-5; CDR3aa: CASRREGEETQYF; CDR3nt: TGTGCCAGCAGGAGGGAGGGAGAAGAGACCCAGTACTTC
d_gene: .; v_gene: TRBV7-7; abundance: many; j_gene: TRBJ1-6; CDR3aa: CASSLAENSPLHF; CDR3nt: TGTGCCAGCAGCTTAGCGGAGAATTCACCCCTCCACTTT
d_gene: .; v_gene: TRBV7-6; abundance: .; j_gene: TRBJ1-6; CDR3aa: CASSLGPGFDNSPLHF; CDR3nt: TGTGCCAGCAGCTTAGGACCGGGGTTCGATAATTCACCCCTCCACTTT
d_gene: .; v_gene: TRBV7-6; abundance: .; j_gene: TRBJ2-1; CDR3aa: CASSLETGQRQFF; CDR3nt: TGTGCCAGCAGCTTAGAAACGGGACAAAGGCAGTTCTTC
d_gene: .; v_gene: TRBV19; abundance: .; j_gene: TRBJ1-6; CDR3aa: CANEGRAKANSPLHF; CDR3nt: TGTGCCAATGAGGGCCGGGCGAAAGCCAATTCACCCCTCCACTTT
d_gene: TRBD2; v_gene: TRBV5-4; abundance: .; j_gene: TRBJ2-3; CDR3aa: CASSWGGGGASTDTQYF; CDR3nt: TGTGCCAGCAGCTGGGGCGGGGGGGGAGCTAGCACAGATACGCAGTATTTT
d_gene: TRBD2; v_gene: TRBV30; abundance: .; j_gene: TRBJ2-1; CDR3aa: CAWSRTRYYNEQFF; CDR3nt: TGTGCCTGGAGTAGGACTAGATACTACAATGAGCAGTTCTTC
d_gene: .; v_gene: TRBV5-4; abundance: .; j_gene: TRBJ1-1; CDR3aa: CASSQTSLTEAFF; CDR3nt: TGTGCCAGCAGCCAAACTAGCTTGACTGAAGCTTTCTTT
d_gene: .; v_gene: TRBV7-9; abundance: .; j_gene: TRBJ1-1; CDR3aa: CASSLDPGTEAFF; CDR3nt: TGTGCCAGCAGCTTAGATCCGGGTACTGAAGCTTTCTTT
d_gene: TRBD2; v_gene: TRBV28; abundance: .; j_gene: TRBJ2-1; CDR3aa: CASSLGQEEGLAGGLYNEQFF; CDR3nt: TGTGCCAGCAGTTTAGGTCAAGAGGAGGGACTAGCGGGAGGGCTTTACAATGAGCAGTTCTTC